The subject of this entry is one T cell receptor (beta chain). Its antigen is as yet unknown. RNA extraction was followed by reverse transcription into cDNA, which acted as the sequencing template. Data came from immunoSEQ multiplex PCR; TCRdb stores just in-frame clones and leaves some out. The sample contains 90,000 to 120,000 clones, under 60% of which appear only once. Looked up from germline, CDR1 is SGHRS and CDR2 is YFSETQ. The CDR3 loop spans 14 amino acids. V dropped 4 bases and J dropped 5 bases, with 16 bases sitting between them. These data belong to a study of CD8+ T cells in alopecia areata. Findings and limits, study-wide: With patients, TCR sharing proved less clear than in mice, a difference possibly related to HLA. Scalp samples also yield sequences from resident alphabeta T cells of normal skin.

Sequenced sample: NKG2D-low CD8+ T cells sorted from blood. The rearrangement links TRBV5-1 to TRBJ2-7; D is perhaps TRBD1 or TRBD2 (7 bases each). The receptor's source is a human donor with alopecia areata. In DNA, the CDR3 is TGCGCCAGCAGCGGAGGGAGGGGGCTGAACGAGCAGTACTTC. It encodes CASSGGRGLNEQYF.